This T cell receptor beta chain emerged from a study of regulatory T cells in long-lasting Graves disease. This clonotype was seen many times. Its antigen is not known. TCR beta libraries were built with iRepertoire HTBI primers and Arm-PCR of CDR3 regions. In TCRdb, the multiplex PCR reads were re-called with MiXCR into one record per CDR3 protein. The sample contains 250,000 to 400,000 distinct CDR3 sequences, under 20% of which appear only once. The trim removed 7 bases at V and 4 bases at J, leaving 4 bases unmatched. CDR3 size: 14 residues. Germline-derived CDR1 and CDR2 are SGHTA and FQGNSA. The time point: newly diagnosed GD, antithyroid drugs for less than 3 months. From PBMCs, RNA was extracted and then used to make the TCR library. Whole-study findings and limits: A greater number of public clonotypes (roughly 2,800) was shared by persistent patients than by new patients (about 990). Lower TCR diversity characterized persistent Graves' patients relative to newly diagnosed patients.

Sample: peripheral blood mononuclear cells (PBMCs), taken at new diagnosis, from a patient treated with antithyroid drugs. This TCR came from a female donor with Graves disease. The rearrangement uses TRBV7-2 and TRBJ2-1, with TRBD2 matching over 10 bases. The CDR3, as DNA: TGTGCCAGCAAGCGGGAGGGTCTTTACAATGAGCAGTTCTTC. Its protein product is CASKREGLYNEQFF.